Each of the 17 T cell receptor beta chains below was sequenced from the same sample in a study of blood T cell repertoires in COVID-19 (dated by TCRdb to 2019 to 2021). Receptor amplification or capture employed the immunoSEQ multiplex PCR assay. TCRdb provides this immuneACCESS table in a form limited to in-frame rearrangements. Some clones are lacking; in checked studies, under half of them reflect an unresolved V gene, and why the rest are absent is not known. The sample table holds 410,000 or so clones, of which roughly 89% were seen once. Of the sample, roughly 1.4% is held by the ten largest clones. The sample taken for sequencing was peripheral blood. Receptors were obtained from a woman in her 30s with active or convalescent COVID-19.

The rearrangement links TRBV10-1 to TRBJ1-2, with D uncertain. This CDR3 comprises 14 residues. V dropped 6 bases and J dropped 6 bases, with 17 bases sitting between them. In germline, CDR1 is WNHNN, CDR2 SYGVQD (reference sequence). The DNA of the CDR3 is TGCGCCAGCAGCAATCCGGGAGAAAGAAATGGCTACACCTTC. This gives the protein CASSNPGERNGYTF.

The chain joins TRBV15 to TRBJ1-2; 7 bases fit TRBD1. The CDR3 spans 16 residues. V gave up 1 base and J gave up 4 bases; unmatched junction bases: 9. CDR1 is LNHNV and CDR2 is YYDKDF in the germline V gene (reference sequence). The CDR3 DNA reads as TGTGCCACCAGCAGAGCAAGGGGGCCCCAGGGCTATGGCTACACCTTC. This gives the protein CATSRARGPQGYGYTF.

V is TRBV14 and J is TRBJ1-2, with D unresolved. There are 13 residues in the CDR3. Trimming took off 2 bases at V and 8 bases at J, with 12 bases between the two ends. Germline CDR1 SGHDN, CDR2 FVKESK. DNA of the CDR3: TGTGCCAGCAGCCAACAGCCGGGTCTCGGCTACACCTTC. This translates into CASSQQPGLGYTF. Full variable domain (missing parts from reference TRBV14 and TRBJ1-2): EAGVTQFPSHSVIEKGQTVTLRCDPISGHDNLYWYRRVMGKEIKFLLHFVKESKQDESGMPNNRFLAERTGGTYSTLKVQPAELEDSGVYFCASSQQPGLGYTFGSGTRLTVV.

The chain uses TRBV6-1 and TRBJ1-1; D possibly corresponds to TRBD1 (6 bases). The CDR3 covers 15 residues. V was cut by 3 bases and J by 2 bases, with 13 bases left in between. Per germline, CDR1 MNHNS and CDR2 SASEGT. The CDR3 reads CASSESWGLNTEAFF. The CDR3 DNA reads as TGTGCCAGCAGTGAGTCCTGGGGGCTAAACACTGAAGCTTTCTTT.

The chain uses TRBV5-1 and TRBJ2-3, with 8 bases aligning to TRBD1. V trimming: 2 bases; J trimming: 3 bases; junction bases outside the gene matches: 5. From germline, CDR1 is SGHRS and CDR2 YFSETQ. This CDR3 comprises 15 residues. DNA of the CDR3: TGCGCCAGCAGCTTTTCCGGACAGGGTACAGATACGCAGTATTTT. Encoded protein: CASSFSGQGTDTQYF.

The rearrangement joins TRBV7-9 to TRBJ2-7; 8 bases fit TRBD2. The germline CDR1 and CDR2 sequences are SEHNR and FQNEAQ (reference sequence). There are 15 residues in the CDR3. V trimming: 0 bases; J trimming: 1 base; junction bases outside the gene matches: 2. Written as DNA, the CDR3 is TGTGCCAGCAGCTTAGCGTCTAGCGGGTCCTACGAGCAGTACTTC. It encodes CASSLASSGSYEQYF.

The chain links TRBV5-1 to TRBJ2-5; D unclear. The CDR3 contains 14 residues. CDR1 is SGHRS and CDR2 is YFSETQ in the germline V gene. Between the trimmed V and J ends, which lost 0 bases and 0 bases, there was a span of 6 bases. In DNA, the CDR3 is TGCGCCAGCAGCTTGGACGGGTACCAAGAGACCCAGTACTTC. It encodes CASSLDGYQETQYF.

The chain uses TRBV15 and TRBJ1-2; D gene uncertain. Trimming cost V 1 base and J 0 bases, with 9 bases left between them. Germline V gene data show CDR1 as LNHNV and CDR2 as YYDKDF (reference sequence). The CDR3 extends over 15 amino acids. CDR3 region: CATSRALQSNYGYTF. The CDR3 nucleotides are TGTGCCACCAGCAGAGCATTACAGTCTAACTATGGCTACACCTTC.

The genes are TRBV5-8 and TRBJ2-7, with D possibly TRBD2 on 6 matching bases. V dropped 4 bases and J dropped 3 bases, with 8 bases sitting between them. Germline CDR1 is SGHTS and CDR2 is YDEGEE. This CDR3 region has 12 residues. The CDR3 loop reads CASSLASYEQYF. The CDR3 coding sequence is TGTGCCAGCAGCCTAGCGAGCTACGAGCAGTACTTC.

This rearrangement joins TRBV19 to TRBJ1-2, with D uncertain. The CDR3 has 16 residues. Trimming stripped 5 bases from V and 0 bases from J, with 16 bases between. Germline CDR1 reads LNHDA; CDR2 reads SQIVND (reference sequence). For the CDR3, the DNA is TGTGCCAGTAGTCCACGTATGAAATACTCTAACTATGGCTACACCTTC. Protein product: CASSPRMKYSNYGYTF.

This clone was observed a handful of times. The chain is built from TRBV3-1 (or the pseudogene TRBV3-2) and TRBJ2-7; TRBD2 might be the D (6 bases). The CDR3 is 15 amino acids. Trimming removed 0 bases from V and 7 bases from J, with 16 bases in between. Germline assignment: CDR1 LGHDT and CDR2 YNNKEL (reference sequence). The CDR3 spells CASSQERGRAGEQYF. The DNA for the CDR3 is TGTGCCAGCAGCCAAGAGCGGGGCCGCGCGGGGGAGCAGTACTTC.

This clone has only one observation. The chain employs TRBV7-6 and TRBJ2-1; the match to TRBD2 covers 14 bases. V lost 3 bases, J lost 4 bases, and 5 bases stayed unmatched. Germline CDR1 SGHVS, CDR2 FNYEAQ. This CDR3 region has 17 residues. The CDR3 region is CASSFGTSGSGYNEQFF. The DNA of the CDR3 is TGTGCCAGCAGCTTTGGGACTAGCGGGAGTGGTTACAATGAGCAGTTCTTC. Using reference TRBV7-6 and TRBJ2-1 for the parts outside the CDR3, the full variable domain is GAGVSQSPRYKVTKRGQDVALRCDPISGHVSLYWYRQALGQGPEFLTYFNYEAQQDKSGLPNDRFSAERPEGSISTLTIQRTEQRDSAMYRCASSFGTSGSGYNEQFFGPGTRLTVL.

The chain couples TRBV6-5 to TRBJ2-1, with D perhaps TRBD2 (6 bases). V was pared by 6 bases and J by 5 bases, with 17 bases between. The CDR3 loop spans 15 amino acids. Germline V lookup: CDR1 MNHEY, CDR2 SVGAGI. The CDR3 bases are TGTGCCAGCAGCCCAGATGGGGCGGGGAACAATGAGCAGTTCTTC. This translates into CASSPDGAGNNEQFF.

V usage is TRBV29-1 and J usage is TRBJ1-1; TRBD1 aligns across 8 bases. The J segment lost 5 bases and the V segment lost 6 bases, leaving 8 bases of the junction unmatched. CDR1 is SQVTM and CDR2 is ANQGSEA in the germline V gene. The CDR3 is 13 amino acids. The CDR3 bases are TGCAGCGTCCAGGGGGCCCCGGGGACTGAAGCTTTCTTT. As protein: CSVQGAPGTEAFF.

The CDR3 region is CASRPERQANTGELFF. In DNA, the CDR3 is TGTGCCAGCAGACCTGAAAGACAGGCGAACACCGGGGAGCTGTTTTTT. V and J are TRBV25-1 and TRBJ2-2, with D perhaps matching TRBD1 (6 bases). Germline V gene data show CDR1 as MGHDK and CDR2 as SYGVNS. CDR3 length: 16 residues. Deletions cut 6 bases from V and 0 bases from J, with 14 bases between. Full variable domain (outside the CDR3, taken from reference TRBV25-1 and TRBJ2-2): EADIYQTPRYLVIGTGKKITLECSQTMGHDKMYWYQQDPGMELHLIHYSYGVNSTEKGDLSSESTVSRIRTEHFPLTLESARPSHTSQYLCASRPERQANTGELFFGEGSRLTVL.

The CDR3 loop is CASSPGLAGTSYEQYF. The CDR3 nucleotides read TGTGCCAGCAGCCCGGGACTAGCGGGAACCTCCTACGAGCAGTACTTC. The rearrangement joins TRBV5-4 to TRBJ2-7, with 13 bases fitting TRBD2. CDR1 and CDR2 (germline): SGHNT, YYREEE (reference sequence). Trimming removed 4 bases from V and 0 bases from J; junction bases left unmatched: 4. CDR3 length equals 16 residues.

The rearrangement joins TRBV3-1 (or the pseudogene TRBV3-2) to TRBJ1-2, with 9 bases fitting TRBD1. The CDR3 totals 15 residues. Germline CDR1 and CDR2: LGHDT and YNNKEL (reference sequence). The V segment lost 2 bases and the J segment 4 bases; nucleotides outside the gene matches: 5. In DNA, the CDR3 is TGTGCCAGCAGCCAACGGCGACAGGGGGGCTATGGCTACACCTTC. This sequence encodes CASSQRRQGGYGYTF.